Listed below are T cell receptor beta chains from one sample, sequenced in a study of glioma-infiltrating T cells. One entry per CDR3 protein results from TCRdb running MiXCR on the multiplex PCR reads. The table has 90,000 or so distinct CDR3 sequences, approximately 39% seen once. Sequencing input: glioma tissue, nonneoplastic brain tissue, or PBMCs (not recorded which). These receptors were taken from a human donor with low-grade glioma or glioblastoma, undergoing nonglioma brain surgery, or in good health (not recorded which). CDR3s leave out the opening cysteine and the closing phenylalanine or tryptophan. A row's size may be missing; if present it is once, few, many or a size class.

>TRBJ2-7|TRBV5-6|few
ASSLSQKRSSYEQY
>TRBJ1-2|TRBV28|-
ASSLGALVYT
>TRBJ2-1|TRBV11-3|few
ASSSGGLAGVGEQF
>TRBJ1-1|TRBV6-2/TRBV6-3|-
ASTGTSGAKAF
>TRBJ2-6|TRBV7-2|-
ASTLSGQGQNVLT
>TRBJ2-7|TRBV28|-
ASSLPLAGASYEQY
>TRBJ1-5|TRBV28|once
AGSLPQGEWNQPQH
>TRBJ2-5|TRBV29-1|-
STSSGETQY
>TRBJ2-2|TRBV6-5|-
ASRPSTGEDTGELF
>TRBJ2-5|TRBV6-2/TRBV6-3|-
ASSRDSFQETQY
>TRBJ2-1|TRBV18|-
ASSVDRLVGYNEQF
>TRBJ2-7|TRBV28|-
ASSSGTSGHYEQY
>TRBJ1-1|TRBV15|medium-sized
ATSSTGPSGAF
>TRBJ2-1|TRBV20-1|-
SARESTYNEQF
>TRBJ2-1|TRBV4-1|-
ASSQVLVGGPYNEQF
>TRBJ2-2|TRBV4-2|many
ASSQVGPLNTGELF
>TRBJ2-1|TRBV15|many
ATSTDRSSYNEQF
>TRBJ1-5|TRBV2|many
ASKWNVNQPQH
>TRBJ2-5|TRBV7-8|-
ASSLGGSGETQY
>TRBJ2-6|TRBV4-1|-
ASSQDYGGGASGANVLN
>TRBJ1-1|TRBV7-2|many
ASRATGQNTEAF
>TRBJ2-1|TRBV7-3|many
ASSRLAGDNEQF
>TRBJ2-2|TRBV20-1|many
SARDKWGEHPGELF
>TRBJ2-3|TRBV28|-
ASSSPPWGAVDTQY
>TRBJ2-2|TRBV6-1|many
ASSFPGPGTNTGELF
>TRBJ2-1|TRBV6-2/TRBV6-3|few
ASSAAGGYNEQF
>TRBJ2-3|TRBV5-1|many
ASSLVGGRSDTQY
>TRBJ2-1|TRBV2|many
ASSVMGQGSNEQF
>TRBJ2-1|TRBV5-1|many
ASSLGQADEQF
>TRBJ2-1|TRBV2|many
ASSPDQSSYNEQF
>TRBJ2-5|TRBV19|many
ASSDSQGRETQY
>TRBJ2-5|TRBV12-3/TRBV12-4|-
ASRLTGTIGSTQY
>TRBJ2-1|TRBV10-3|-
AIPDNGPYEQF
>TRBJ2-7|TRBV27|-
ASSLQGVYNEQY
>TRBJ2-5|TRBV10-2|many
ASSESGLQETQY
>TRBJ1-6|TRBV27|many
ASSVGQGRNSPLH
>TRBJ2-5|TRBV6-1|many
ASSHRQETQY
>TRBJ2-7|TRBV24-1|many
ATSGPTRTGHYEQY
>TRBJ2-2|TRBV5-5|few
ASSFDGDRGTGELF
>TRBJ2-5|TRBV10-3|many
AISEGGWRETQY
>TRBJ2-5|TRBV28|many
ASSTSTQETQY
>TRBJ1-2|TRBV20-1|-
SAGDARGEVNYGCT
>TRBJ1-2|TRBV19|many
ASSSDRRRTGYGYT
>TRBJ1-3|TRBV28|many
ASSSTPVSAGNTIY
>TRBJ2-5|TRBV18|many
ASSPGGQETQY
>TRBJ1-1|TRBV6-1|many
ASSDNVGGYTEAF
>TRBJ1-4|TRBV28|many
ASSLGSQLNERLF
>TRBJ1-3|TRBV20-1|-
SASHRGAFSSGNTIY
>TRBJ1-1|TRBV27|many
ASTTALGTEAF
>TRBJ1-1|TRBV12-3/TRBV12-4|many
ASSPYGGRTEAF